The 2 T cell receptor beta chains below all came from one sample that was sequenced in a study of T cells after yellow fever vaccination. Via MiXCR, TCRdb re-called the 5' RACE reads, giving one row per CDR3 protein. The data hold 240,000 or so distinct CDR3 sequences, with 6.9% observed a single time. The starting material was CD4+ T cells sorted from PBMCs, obtained 15 days after the yellow fever booster vaccination. Receptor source: a man aged 25-45 years who received the YFV17D yellow fever vaccine.

The table lists this clonotype with a few counts. V usage is TRBV5-1 and J usage is TRBJ2-3; D unresolved. CDR3 length: 14 residues. The germline V gene has CDR1 SGHRS and CDR2 YFSETQ. V was shortened by 0 bases and J by 6 bases, with 11 bases between the two germline ends. CDR3 bases: TGCGCCAGCAGCTTGGTAACCAATGGGGATACGCAGTATTTT. The encoded protein is CASSLVTNGDTQYF.

This clonotype came up a few times. V and J are TRBV7-2 and TRBJ2-7; 7 bases match TRBD1. Germline values: CDR1 SGHTA, CDR2 FQGNSA. The CDR3 consists of 15 residues. With V trimmed by 4 bases and J by 1 base, 7 bases remained unmatched. The CDR3, as DNA: TGTGCCAGCAGCTCCTCAGGGGGATTGTCCTACGAGCAGTACTTC. Translated: CASSSSGGLSYEQYF.